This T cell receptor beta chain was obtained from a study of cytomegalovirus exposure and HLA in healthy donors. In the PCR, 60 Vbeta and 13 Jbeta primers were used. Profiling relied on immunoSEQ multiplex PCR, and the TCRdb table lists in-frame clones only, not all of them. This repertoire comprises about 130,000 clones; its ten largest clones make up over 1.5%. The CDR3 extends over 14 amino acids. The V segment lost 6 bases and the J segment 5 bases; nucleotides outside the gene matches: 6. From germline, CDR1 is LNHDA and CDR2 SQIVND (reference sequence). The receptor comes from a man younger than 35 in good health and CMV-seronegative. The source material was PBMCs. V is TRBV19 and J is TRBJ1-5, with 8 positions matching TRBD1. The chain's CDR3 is CASRLTGVYQPQHF. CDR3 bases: TGTGCCAGTAGATTGACAGGGGTGTATCAGCCCCAGCATTTT.